This T cell receptor (beta chain) was captured in a study of T cell changes during pregnancy in multiple sclerosis. The table came from immunoSEQ multiplex PCR; TCRdb's copy has only in-frame clones and leaves some out. The sample comprises tens of thousands of clones, approximately 90% of which are singletons, and around 2.5% rests with the top ten. CDR3 length equals 12 residues. Germline assignment: CDR1 KGHSY and CDR2 FQNENV. V lost 4 bases, J lost 5 bases, and 8 bases lay in between. The receptor was derived from a female donor with multiple sclerosis, enrolled in a pregnancy study. The V call is TRBV16, the J call TRBJ2-5; no clear D gene. The sample consisted of peripheral blood, taken in the first trimester of pregnancy. CDR3: CASSRATETQYF. The CDR3 DNA is TGTGCCAGCAGCCGAGCAACCGAGACCCAGTACTTC.